This T cell receptor (beta chain) was documented in a study of CD4 and CD8 cells across lung adenocarcinoma regions. This clonotype was counted a single time. The CDR3 consists of 15 residues. V lost 9 bases, J lost 5 bases, and 21 bases lay in between. Germline CDR1 MNHNS, CDR2 SASEGT. Using its own MiXCR run on the PCR reads, TCRdb lists one record per CDR3 protein. The sample shows roughly 25,000 distinct CDR3 sequences, 45% to 60% of them seen only once. Samples came from patients with localized non-small cell lung adenocarcinoma. This chain links TRBV6-1 with TRBJ2-3, with a weak D call TRBD1 (6 bases). This TCR came from a male donor with lung adenocarcinoma. The CD4 and CD8 labels of this study may be unreliable. Sample: CD4+ T cells from the center of a lung tumor. This CDR3 is CARGAGAGGQDTQYF. The CDR3 nucleotides are TGTGCCAGGGGGGCCGGGGCGGGCGGCCAAGATACGCAGTATTTT.